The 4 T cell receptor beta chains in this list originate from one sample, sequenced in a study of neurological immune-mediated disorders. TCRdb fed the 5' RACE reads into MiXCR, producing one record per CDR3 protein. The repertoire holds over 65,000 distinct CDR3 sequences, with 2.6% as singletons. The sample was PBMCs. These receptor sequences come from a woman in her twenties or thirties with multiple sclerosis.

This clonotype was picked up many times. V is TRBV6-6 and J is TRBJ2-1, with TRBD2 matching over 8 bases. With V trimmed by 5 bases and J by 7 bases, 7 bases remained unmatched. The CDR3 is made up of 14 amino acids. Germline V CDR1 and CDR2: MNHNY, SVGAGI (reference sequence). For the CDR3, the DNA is TGTGCCAGCAGTACGCCGGGACTAGATAATGAGCAGTTCTTC. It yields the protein CASSTPGLDNEQFF.

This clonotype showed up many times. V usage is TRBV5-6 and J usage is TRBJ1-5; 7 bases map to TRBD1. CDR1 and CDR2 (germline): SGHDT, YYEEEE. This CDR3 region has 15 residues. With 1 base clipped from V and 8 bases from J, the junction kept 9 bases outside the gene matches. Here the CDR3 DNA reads TGTGCCAGCAGCTTGTTTACCCGACAGGGAGAGCCCCAGCATTTT. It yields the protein CASSLFTRQGEPQHF. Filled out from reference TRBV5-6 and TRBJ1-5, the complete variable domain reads DAGVTQSPTHLIKTRGQQVTLRCSPKSGHDTVSWYQQALGQGPQFIFQYYEEEERQRGNFPDRFSGHQFPNYSSELNVNALLLGDSALYLCASSLFTRQGEPQHFGDGTRLSIL.

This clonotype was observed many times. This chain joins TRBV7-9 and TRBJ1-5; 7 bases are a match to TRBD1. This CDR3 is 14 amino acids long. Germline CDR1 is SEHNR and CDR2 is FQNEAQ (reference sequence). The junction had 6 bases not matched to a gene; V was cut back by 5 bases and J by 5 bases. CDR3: CASSRTGEYQPQHF. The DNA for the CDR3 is TGTGCCAGCAGCAGGACAGGAGAGTATCAGCCCCAGCATTTT.

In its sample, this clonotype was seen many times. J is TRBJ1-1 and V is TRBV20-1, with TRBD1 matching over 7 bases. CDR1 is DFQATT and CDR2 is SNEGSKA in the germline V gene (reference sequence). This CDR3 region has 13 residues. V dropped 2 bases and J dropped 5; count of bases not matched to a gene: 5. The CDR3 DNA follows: TGCAGTGCTAGACGACAGGGAATGACTGAAGCTTTCTTT. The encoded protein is CSARRQGMTEAFF.